The present TCR beta chain was sequenced within a study of cytomegalovirus exposure and HLA in healthy donors. There are 11 residues in the CDR3. Per the germline V gene, CDR1 is GTSNPN and CDR2 is SVGIG (reference sequence). Trimming removed 2 bases from V and 5 bases from J, with 6 bases in between. The PCR employed 60 Vbeta primers together with 13 Jbeta primers. Here immunoSEQ multiplex PCR was the method, and the copy in TCRdb shows in-frame clones only, minus some. The sample totals 130,000 to 150,000 clones. The sequenced sample consisted of PBMCs. The rearrangement links TRBV30 to TRBJ1-1, with unresolved D. The sequence came from a male donor in good health and CMV-seronegative. The CDR3 loop reads CAWSPPTEAFF. In DNA, the CDR3 is TGTGCCTGGAGTCCCCCGACTGAAGCTTTCTTT.